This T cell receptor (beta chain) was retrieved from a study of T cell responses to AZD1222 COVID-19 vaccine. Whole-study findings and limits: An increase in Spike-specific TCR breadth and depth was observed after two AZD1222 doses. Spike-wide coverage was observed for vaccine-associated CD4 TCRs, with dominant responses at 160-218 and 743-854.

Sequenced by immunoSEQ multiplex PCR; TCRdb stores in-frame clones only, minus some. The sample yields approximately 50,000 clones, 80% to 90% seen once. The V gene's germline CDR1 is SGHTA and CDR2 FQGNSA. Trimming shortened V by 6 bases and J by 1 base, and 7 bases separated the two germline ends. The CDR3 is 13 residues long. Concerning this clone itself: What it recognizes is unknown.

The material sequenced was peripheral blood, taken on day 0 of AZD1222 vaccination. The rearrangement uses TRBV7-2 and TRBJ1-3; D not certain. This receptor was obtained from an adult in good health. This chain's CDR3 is CASRPVSGNTIYF. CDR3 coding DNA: TGTGCCAGCAGGCCCGTTTCTGGAAACACCATATATTTT.